This T cell receptor (beta chain) appears in the sequencing data of a study of early T cells in non-severe SARS-CoV-2 infection. Study context: Chains from this unsorted whole-blood bulk RNA could not be paired. Study findings and constraints: VDJdb matching skewed toward anti-spike CD8 responses, missing private and CD4 specificities.

Points on this clonotype: Its target is unknown.

Researchers attached unique molecular identifiers to individual cDNA molecules. TCRdb re-called the 5' RACE reads through MiXCR, storing one row per CDR3 protein. Of 60,000 or so distinct CDR3 sequences listed, around 14% are singletons. This clonotype was obtained from an adult who was a healthcare worker with PCR-confirmed SARS-CoV-2 infection or an uninfected control (not recorded which). Material: whole blood, obtained at baseline.

The CDR3 reads CASSQEIGSPLHF. The CDR3 DNA reads as TGTGCCAGCAGCCAAGAGATTGGTTCACCCCTCCACTTT. The V and J genes are TRBV14 and TRBJ1-6; no definite D call. Germline V gives CDR1 SGHDN, CDR2 FVKESK. There are 13 residues in the CDR3. V lost 0 bases, J lost 9 bases, and 6 bases lay in between. The full variable domain, its missing parts supplied by reference TRBV14 and TRBJ1-6, is EAGVTQFPSHSVIEKGQTVTLRCDPISGHDNLYWYRRVMGKEIKFLLHFVKESKQDESGMPNNRFLAERTGGTYSTLKVQPAELEDSGVYFCASSQEIGSPLHFGNGTRLTVT.